This T cell receptor beta chain appears in the sequencing data of a study of T-cell memory formation after mild COVID-19. Background on the study: TCR clusters largely stayed donor specific.

TCRdb reanalysed the 5' RACE reads using MiXCR and keeps one entry per CDR3 protein. The data show 250,000 to 400,000 distinct CDR3 sequences, with roughly an eighth seen just once and over 20% held by the top ten. Study-level results: Confirmation was lacking for SARS-CoV-2 specificity of second-wave clones that peaked on day 37. Detection of some responders pre-infection suggested pre-existing cross-reactive memory T cells participated. Clones contracting across day 15 to 85 had a balanced CD4/CD8 profile; later expanding clones leaned CD4+.

Regarding this clonotype: Its target is not known.

The germline gives CDR1 MNHEY, CDR2 SMNVEV (reference sequence). The CDR3 is 15 amino acids. Unmatched junction bases numbered 9, after V lost 6 bases and J lost 3 bases. This TCR was sampled from a young man who had mild COVID-19 (a few samples of this study predate the infection). Cell type and time point are not known. The sample comprised PBMCs or a T cell subset sorted from them (not recorded which). The V and J genes are TRBV27 and TRBJ1-1; TRBD1 matches 8 bases. Here the CDR3 reads CASRRRQGIDTEAFF. Here the CDR3 DNA reads TGTGCCAGCAGGCGGAGACAGGGGATAGACACTGAAGCTTTCTTT.